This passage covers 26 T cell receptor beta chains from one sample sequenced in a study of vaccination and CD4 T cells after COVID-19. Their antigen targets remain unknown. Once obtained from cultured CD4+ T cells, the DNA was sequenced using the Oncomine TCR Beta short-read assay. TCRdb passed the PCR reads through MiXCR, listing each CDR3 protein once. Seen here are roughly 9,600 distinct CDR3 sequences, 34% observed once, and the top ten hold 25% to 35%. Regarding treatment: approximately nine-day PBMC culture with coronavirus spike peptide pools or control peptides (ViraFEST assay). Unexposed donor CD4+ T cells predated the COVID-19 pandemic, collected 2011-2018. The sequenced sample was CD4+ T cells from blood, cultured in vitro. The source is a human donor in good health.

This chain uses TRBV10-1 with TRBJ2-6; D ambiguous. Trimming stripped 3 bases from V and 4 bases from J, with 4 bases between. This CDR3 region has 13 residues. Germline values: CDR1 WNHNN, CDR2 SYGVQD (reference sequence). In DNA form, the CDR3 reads TGCGCCAGCAGTGATTCCGGGGCCAACGTCCTGACTTTC. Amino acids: CASSDSGANVLTF.

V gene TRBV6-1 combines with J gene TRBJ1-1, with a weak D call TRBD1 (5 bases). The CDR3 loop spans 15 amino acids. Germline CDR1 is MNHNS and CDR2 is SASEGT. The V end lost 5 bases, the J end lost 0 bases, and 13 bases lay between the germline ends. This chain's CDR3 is CASSRDLGLNTEAFF. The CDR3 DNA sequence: TGTGCCAGCAGTCGGGACCTAGGGTTGAACACTGAAGCTTTCTTT.

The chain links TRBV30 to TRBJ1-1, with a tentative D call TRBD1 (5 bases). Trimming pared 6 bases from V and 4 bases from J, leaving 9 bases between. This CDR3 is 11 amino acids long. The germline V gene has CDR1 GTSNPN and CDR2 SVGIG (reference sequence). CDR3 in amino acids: CACPGRTEAFF. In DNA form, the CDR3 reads TGTGCCTGCCCGGGGCGCACTGAAGCTTTCTTT.

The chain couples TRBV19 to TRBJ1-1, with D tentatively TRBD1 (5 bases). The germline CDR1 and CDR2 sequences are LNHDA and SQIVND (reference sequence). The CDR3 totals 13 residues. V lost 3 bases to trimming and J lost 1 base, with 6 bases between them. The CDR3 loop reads CASSIGGNTEAFF. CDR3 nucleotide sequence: TGTGCCAGTAGTATCGGGGGGAACACTGAAGCTTTCTTT.

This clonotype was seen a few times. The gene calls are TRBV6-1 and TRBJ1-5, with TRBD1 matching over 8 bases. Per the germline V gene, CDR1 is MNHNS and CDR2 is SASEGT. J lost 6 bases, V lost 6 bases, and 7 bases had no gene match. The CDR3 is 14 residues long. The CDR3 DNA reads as TGTGCCAGCAGACTCGGGACAGGAGGTCAGCCCCAGCATTTT. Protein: CASRLGTGGQPQHF.

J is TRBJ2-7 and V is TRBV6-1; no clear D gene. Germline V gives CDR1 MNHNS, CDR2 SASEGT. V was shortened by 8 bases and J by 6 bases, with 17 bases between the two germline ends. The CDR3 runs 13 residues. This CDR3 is CASAKTGPFEQYF. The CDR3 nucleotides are TGTGCCAGCGCGAAAACCGGGCCCTTCGAGCAGTACTTC.

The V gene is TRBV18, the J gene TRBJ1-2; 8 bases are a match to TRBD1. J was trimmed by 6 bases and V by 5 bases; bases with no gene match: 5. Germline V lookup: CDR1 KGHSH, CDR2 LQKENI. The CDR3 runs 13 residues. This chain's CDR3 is CASSSAGGDGYTF. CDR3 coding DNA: TGTGCCAGCTCAAGCGCAGGGGGCGATGGCTACACCTTC.

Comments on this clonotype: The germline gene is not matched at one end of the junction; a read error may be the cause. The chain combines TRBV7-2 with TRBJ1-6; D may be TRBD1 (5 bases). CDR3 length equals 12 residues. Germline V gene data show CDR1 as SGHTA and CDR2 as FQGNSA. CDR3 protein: CASGLGVGPLHF. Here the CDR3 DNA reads TGTGCCAGCGGCTTAGGGGTGGGACCCCTCCACTTT. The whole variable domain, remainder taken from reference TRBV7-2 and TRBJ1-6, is GAGVSQSPSNKVTEKGKDVELRCDPISGHTALYWYRQSLGQGLEFLIYFQGNSAPDKSGLPSDRFSAERTGGSVSTLTIQRTQQEDSAVYLCASGLGVGPLHFGNGTRLTVT.

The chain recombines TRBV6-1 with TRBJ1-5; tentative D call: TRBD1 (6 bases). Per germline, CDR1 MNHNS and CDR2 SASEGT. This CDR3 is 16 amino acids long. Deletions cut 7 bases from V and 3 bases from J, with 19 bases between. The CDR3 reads CASMQKVGTNNQPQHF. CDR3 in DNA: TGTGCCAGCATGCAAAAAGTAGGGACAAACAATCAGCCCCAGCATTTT.

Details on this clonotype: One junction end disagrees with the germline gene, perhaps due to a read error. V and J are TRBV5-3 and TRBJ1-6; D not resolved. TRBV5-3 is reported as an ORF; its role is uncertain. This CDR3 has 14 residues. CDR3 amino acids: CASSFGLGYSPLHF. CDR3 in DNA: TGTGCCAGCAGCTTTGGACTGGGATATTCACCCCTCCACTTT.

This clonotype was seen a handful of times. CDR3 residues: CASRDSVLGGYTF. The CDR3 nucleotides read TGTGCCAGCCGGGACAGCGTCCTTGGAGGCTACACCTTC. This sequence joins TRBV2 and TRBJ1-2; 7 bases agree with TRBD1. J gave up 8 bases and V 8 bases, and 11 bases lay outside the gene matches. Per germline, CDR1 SNHLY and CDR2 FYNNEI. CDR3 length: 13 residues. Filled out from reference TRBV2 and TRBJ1-2, the complete variable domain reads EPEVTQTPSHQVTQMGQEVILRCVPISNHLYFYWYRQILGQKVEFLVSFYNNEISEKSEIFDDQFSVERPDGSNFTLKIRSTKLEDSAMYFCASRDSVLGGYTFGSGTRLTVV.

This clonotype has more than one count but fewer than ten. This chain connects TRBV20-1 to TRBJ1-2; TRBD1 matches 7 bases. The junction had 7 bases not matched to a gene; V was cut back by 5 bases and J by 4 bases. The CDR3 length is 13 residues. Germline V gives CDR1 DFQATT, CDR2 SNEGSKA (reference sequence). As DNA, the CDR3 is TGCAGTGCTCCCAAACAGGGGACCTATGGCTACACCTTC. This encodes CSAPKQGTYGYTF.

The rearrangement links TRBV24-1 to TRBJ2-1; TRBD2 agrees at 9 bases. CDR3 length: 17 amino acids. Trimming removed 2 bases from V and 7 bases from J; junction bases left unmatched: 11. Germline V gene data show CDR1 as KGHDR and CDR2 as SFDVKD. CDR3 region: CATSDSSRGGAENEQFF. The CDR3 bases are TGTGCCACCAGTGATTCCTCTCGCGGGGGGGCCGAGAATGAGCAGTTCTTC.

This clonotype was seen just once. CDR3 loop: CASSLGNSQETQYF. In nucleotides, the CDR3 is TGTGCCAGCAGCTTGGGAAATTCGCAAGAGACCCAGTACTTC. The rearrangement uses TRBV5-4 and TRBJ2-5; D is undetermined. Germline values: CDR1 SGHNT, CDR2 YYREEE (reference sequence). The CDR3 length is 14 residues. V gave up 0 bases and J gave up 2 bases, with 8 bases separating them.

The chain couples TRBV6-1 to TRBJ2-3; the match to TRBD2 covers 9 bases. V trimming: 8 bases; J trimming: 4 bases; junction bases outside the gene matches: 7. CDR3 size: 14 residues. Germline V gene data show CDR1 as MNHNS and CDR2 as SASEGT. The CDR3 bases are TGTGCCAGCTCAGCGGGGGGATTGTCAGATACGCAGTATTTT. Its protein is CASSAGGLSDTQYF.

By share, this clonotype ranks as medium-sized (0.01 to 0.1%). The CDR3 spells CASSDLAGSTDTQYF. DNA of the CDR3: TGTGCCAGCAGTGATCTAGCGGGGAGCACAGATACGCAGTATTTT. The chain is built from TRBV6-4 and TRBJ2-3; TRBD2 aligns across 9 bases. The germline gives CDR1 MRHNA, CDR2 SNTAGT. The CDR3 extends over 15 amino acids. V lost 3 bases to trimming and J lost 0 bases; unmatched junction nucleotides: 1.

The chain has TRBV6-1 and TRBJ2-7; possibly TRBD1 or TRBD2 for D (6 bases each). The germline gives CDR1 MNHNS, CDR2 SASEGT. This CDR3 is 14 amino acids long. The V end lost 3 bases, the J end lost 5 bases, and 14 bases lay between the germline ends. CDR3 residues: CASSDPWGADEQYF. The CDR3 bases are TGTGCCAGCAGTGATCCCTGGGGGGCCGACGAGCAGTACTTC.

As DNA, the CDR3 is TGTGCCAGCAGCTCCCCTCGGGATGAGCAGTTCTTC. This codes for CASSSPRDEQFF. The rearrangement links TRBV7-3 to TRBJ2-1; D is unclear. The germline V and J ends were trimmed by 4 bases and 8 bases, with 9 bases remaining between them. In germline, CDR1 is SGHTA, CDR2 FQGTGA. The CDR3 is made up of 12 amino acids.

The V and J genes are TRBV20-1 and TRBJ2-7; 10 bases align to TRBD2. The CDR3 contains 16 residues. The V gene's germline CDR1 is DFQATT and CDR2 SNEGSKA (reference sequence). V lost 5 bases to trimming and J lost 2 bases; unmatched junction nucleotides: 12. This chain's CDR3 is CSASPIAGGITYEQYF. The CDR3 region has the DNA TGCAGTGCTTCGCCCATAGCGGGGGGTATAACCTACGAGCAGTACTTC.

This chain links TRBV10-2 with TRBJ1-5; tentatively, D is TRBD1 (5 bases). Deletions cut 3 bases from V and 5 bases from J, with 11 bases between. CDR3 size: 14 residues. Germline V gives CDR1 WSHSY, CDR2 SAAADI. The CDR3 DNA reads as TGCGCCAGCAGTGACACAGGAGCTCATCAGCCCCAGCATTTT. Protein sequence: CASSDTGAHQPQHF.

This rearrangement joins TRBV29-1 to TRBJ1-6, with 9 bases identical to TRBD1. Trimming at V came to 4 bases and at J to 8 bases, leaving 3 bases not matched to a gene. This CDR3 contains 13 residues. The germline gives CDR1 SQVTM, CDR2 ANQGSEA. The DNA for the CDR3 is TGCAGCGTTGGGACAGGGGAGGATTCACCCCTCCACTTT. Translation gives CSVGTGEDSPLHF.

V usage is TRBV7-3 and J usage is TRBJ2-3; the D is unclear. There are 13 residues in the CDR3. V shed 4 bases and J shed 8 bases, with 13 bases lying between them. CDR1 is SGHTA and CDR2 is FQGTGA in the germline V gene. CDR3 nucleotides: TGTGCCAGCAGCTCAATGACCCCGGGTACGCAGTATTTT. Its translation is CASSSMTPGTQYF.

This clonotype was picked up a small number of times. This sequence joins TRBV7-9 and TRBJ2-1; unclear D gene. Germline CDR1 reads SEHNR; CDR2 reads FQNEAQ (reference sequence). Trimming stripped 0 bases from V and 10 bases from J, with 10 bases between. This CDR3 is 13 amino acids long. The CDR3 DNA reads TGTGCCAGCAGCTTAGCCGGAGCTGGCGAGCAGTTCTTC. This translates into CASSLAGAGEQFF.

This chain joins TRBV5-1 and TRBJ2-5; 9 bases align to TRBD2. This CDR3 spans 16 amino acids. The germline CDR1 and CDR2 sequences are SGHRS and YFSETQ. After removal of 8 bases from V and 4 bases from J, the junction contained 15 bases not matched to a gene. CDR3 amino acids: CASTTSGFPRGETQYF. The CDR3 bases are TGCGCCAGTACGACTAGCGGATTCCCCCGGGGAGAGACCCAGTACTTC.

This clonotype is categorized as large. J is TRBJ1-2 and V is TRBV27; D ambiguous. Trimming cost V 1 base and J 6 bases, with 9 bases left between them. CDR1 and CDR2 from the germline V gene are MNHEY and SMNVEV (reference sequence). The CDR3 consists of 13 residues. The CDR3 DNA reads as TGTGCCAGCAGTTTATTAGGCATCAATGGCTACACCTTC. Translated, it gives CASSLLGINGYTF.

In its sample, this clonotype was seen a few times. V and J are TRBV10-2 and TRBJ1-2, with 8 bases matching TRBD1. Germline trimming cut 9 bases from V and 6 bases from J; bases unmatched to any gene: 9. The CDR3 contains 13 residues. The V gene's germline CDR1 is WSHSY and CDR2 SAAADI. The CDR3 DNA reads TGCGCCAGAGCCCGGGACAGGACGGATGGCTACACCTTC. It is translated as CARARDRTDGYTF.